This T cell receptor beta chain was identified in a study of vaccination and CD4 T cells after COVID-19. Study overall: A positive SARS-CoV-2 nasal swab PCR result was recorded for each convalescent patient; about 9 were mild and one severe. The stimulating agents, overlapping spike peptides, came from SARS-CoV-2, HCoV-NL63, HCoV-OC43 and HCoV-229E. Six male and four female convalescents took part, two of them Hispanic.

Germline V gene data show CDR1 as MNHEY and CDR2 as SVGEGT. Trimming removed 2 bases from V and 2 bases from J; junction bases left unmatched: 8. The CDR3 covers 17 residues. Sequenced with the Oncomine TCR Beta short-read assay was DNA taken from cultured CD4+ T cells. TCRdb called the PCR reads again in MiXCR, with one record for every CDR3 protein. The sample holds 15,000 to 20,000 distinct CDR3 sequences, 50% to 65% seen once. To note about this clonotype: The antigen is not known.

Treatment denoted: approximately 11-day PBMC culture with coronavirus spike peptide pools or control peptides (ViraFEST assay). This TCR came from a human donor who had recovered from COVID-19. The chain is built from TRBV6-2 or TRBV6-3 and TRBJ2-2, with 7 positions matching TRBD1. Sequencing was carried out using CD4+ T cells from blood, cultured in vitro. CDR3 DNA: TGTGCCAGCAGTTACAGTCCCGGGACAGCCAACACCGGGGAGCTGTTTTTT. This codes for CASSYSPGTANTGELFF.